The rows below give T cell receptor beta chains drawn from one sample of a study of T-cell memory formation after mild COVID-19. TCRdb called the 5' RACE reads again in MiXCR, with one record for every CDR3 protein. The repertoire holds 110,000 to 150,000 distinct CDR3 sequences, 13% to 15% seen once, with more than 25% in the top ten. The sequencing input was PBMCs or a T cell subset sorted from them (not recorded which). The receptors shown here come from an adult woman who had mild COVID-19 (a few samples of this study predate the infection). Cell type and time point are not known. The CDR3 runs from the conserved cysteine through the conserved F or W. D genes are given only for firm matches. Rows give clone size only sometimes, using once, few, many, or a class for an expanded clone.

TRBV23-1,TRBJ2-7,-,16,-,CASSQFYLMTRREQYF,TGCGCCAGCAGTCAATTTTACCTTATGACCCGTCGGGAGCAGTACTTC
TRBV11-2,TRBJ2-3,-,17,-,CASSLFAGVGNTDTQYF,TGTGCCAGCAGCCTTTTCGCAGGGGTCGGAAACACAGATACGCAGTATTTT
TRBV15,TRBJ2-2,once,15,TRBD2,CATSLRAGRTGELFF,TGTGCCACCAGCCTACGAGCGGGAAGGACCGGGGAGCTGTTTTTT
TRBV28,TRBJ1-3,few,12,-,CASGGETDTIYF,TGTGCCAGCGGGGGGGAGACGGACACCATATATTTT
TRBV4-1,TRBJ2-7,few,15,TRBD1,CASSQPGQGSNEQYF,TGCGCCAGCAGCCAACCGGGACAGGGGTCCAACGAGCAGTACTTC
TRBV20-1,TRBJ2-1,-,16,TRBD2,CSARVSGASSYNEQFF,TGCAGTGCTAGGGTTAGCGGGGCCAGCTCCTACAATGAGCAGTTCTTC
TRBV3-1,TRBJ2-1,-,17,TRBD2,CASSQELRLAGVNEQFF,TGTGCCAGCAGCCAAGAGCTCCGACTAGCGGGGGTTAATGAGCAGTTCTTC
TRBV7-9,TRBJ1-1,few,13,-,CASSLSSGAEAFF,TGTGCCAGCAGCCTATCCAGTGGGGCTGAAGCTTTCTTT
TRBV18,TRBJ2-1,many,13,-,CASSPPDGDEQFF,TGTGCCAGCTCACCACCCGACGGGGATGAGCAGTTCTTC
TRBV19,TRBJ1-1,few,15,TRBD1,CASSGYGTGITEAFF,TGTGCCAGTAGTGGATACGGGACAGGGATTACTGAGGCTTTCTTT
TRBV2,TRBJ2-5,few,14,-,CASGPITYQETQYF,TGTGCCAGCGGGCCGATTACCTATCAAGAGACCCAGTACTTC
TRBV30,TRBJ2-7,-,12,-,CAWSEGAGEQYF,TGTGCCTGGAGTGAGGGGGCGGGAGAGCAGTACTTC
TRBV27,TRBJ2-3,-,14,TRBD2,CASSIAGVGDTQYF,TGTGCCAGCAGTATAGCGGGGGTAGGAGATACGCAGTATTTT
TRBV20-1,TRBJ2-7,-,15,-,CSARDRAVSSYEQYF,TGCAGTGCTAGAGATAGGGCGGTCAGCTCCTACGAGCAGTACTTC
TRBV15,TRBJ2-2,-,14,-,CATQGGTNTGELFF,TGTGCCACCCAGGGGGGTACGAACACCGGGGAGCTGTTTTTT
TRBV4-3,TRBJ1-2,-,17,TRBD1,CASSPSLGQGIAYGYTF,TGCGCCAGCAGCCCGAGCCTCGGACAGGGGATAGCCTATGGCTACACCTTC
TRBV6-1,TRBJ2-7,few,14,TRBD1,CASGSSGTVNEQYF,TGTGCCAGCGGGTCCTCCGGGACAGTAAACGAGCAGTACTTC
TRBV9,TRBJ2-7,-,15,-,CASSVAGAGSYEQYF,TGTGCCAGCAGCGTAGCGGGAGCGGGCTCCTACGAGCAGTACTTC
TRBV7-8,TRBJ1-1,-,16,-,CASSRMIGAGNTEAFF,TGTGCCAGCAGCCGAATGATCGGGGCCGGAAACACTGAAGCTTTCTTT
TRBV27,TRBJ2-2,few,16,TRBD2,CASSPQRREGTGELFF,TGTGCCAGCAGTCCCCAGCGCAGGGAGGGCACCGGGGAGCTGTTTTTT
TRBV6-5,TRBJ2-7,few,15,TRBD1,CASSYVGQGTYEQYF,TGTGCCAGCAGTTACGTTGGACAGGGAACATACGAGCAGTACTTC
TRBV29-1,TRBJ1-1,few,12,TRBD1,CSVENDRAEAFF,TGCAGCGTTGAGAACGACAGGGCCGAGGCTTTCTTT
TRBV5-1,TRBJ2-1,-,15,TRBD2,CASEGVAGGRHEQFF,TGCGCCAGCGAAGGGGTGGCGGGGGGTCGGCATGAGCAGTTCTTC
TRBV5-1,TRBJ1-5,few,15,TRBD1,CASSSGQGGNQPQHF,TGCGCCAGCAGCTCCGGACAGGGCGGCAATCAGCCCCAGCATTTT
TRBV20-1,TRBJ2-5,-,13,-,CSAKSGAKETQYF,TGCAGTGCTAAATCGGGGGCCAAAGAGACCCAGTACTTC
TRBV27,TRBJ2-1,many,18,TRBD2,CASSWTSGSLLLYNEQFF,TGTGCCAGCAGTTGGACTAGCGGGAGCCTTCTTCTCTACAATGAGCAGTTCTTC
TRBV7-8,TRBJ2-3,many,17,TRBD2,CASGGTSGRASTDTQYF,TGTGCCAGCGGGGGGACTAGCGGGAGGGCCAGCACAGATACGCAGTATTTT
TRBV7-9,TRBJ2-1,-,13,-,CASSRQVYNEQFF,TGTGCCAGCAGCCGACAGGTATACAATGAGCAGTTCTTC
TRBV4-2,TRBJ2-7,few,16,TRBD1,CASSQEQGVTAYEQYF,TGTGCCAGCAGCCAAGAACAGGGGGTGACAGCCTACGAGCAGTACTTC
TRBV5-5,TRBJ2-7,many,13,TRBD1,CASRAGTAYEQYF,TGTGCCAGCAGGGCTGGGACAGCCTACGAGCAGTACTTC
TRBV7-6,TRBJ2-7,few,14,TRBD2,CASSTGTSPYEQYF,TGTGCCAGCAGCACCGGGACTAGCCCCTACGAGCAGTACTTC
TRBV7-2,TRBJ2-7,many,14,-,CASSLAGGLYEQYF,TGTGCCAGCAGCTTAGCGGGGGGCCTCTACGAGCAGTACTTC
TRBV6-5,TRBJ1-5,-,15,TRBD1,CASSYIGGLAQPQHF,TGTGCCAGCAGTTACATAGGGGGCTTGGCTCAGCCCCAGCATTTT
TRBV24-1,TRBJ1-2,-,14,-,CATSDLKSPYGYTF,TGTGCCACCAGTGATTTAAAAAGTCCCTATGGCTACACCTTC
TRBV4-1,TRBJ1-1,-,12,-,CASSQPAPEAFF,TGCGCCAGCAGCCAGCCGGCCCCTGAAGCTTTCTTT
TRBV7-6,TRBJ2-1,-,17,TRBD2,CASSSGLAGQLYNEQFF,TGTGCCAGCAGCTCAGGACTAGCGGGACAGCTTTACAATGAGCAGTTCTTC
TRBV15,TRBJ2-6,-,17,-,CATSRVDRSSGANVLTF,TGTGCCACCAGCAGAGTTGACAGGAGTTCTGGGGCCAACGTCCTGACTTTC
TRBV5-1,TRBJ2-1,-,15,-,CASSLEGVSYNEQFF,TGCGCCAGCAGCCTGGAGGGGGTTTCCTACAATGAGCAGTTCTTC
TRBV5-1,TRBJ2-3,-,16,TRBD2,CASSLRFAGDTDTQYF,TGCGCCAGCAGCTTGCGCTTCGCGGGGGACACAGATACGCAGTATTTT
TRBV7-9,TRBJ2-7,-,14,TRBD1,CATDGQGHSYEQYF,TGTGCCACCGACGGACAGGGCCACTCCTACGAGCAGTACTTC